This TCR beta chain derives from a study of OX40 agonist ivuxolimab in advanced cancers. Whole-study findings and limits: There were also nonresponders showing low normalized T-cell clonal expansion.

The germline V and J ends were trimmed by 1 base and 2 bases, with 7 bases remaining between them. CDR1 and CDR2 (germline): LGHNA, YNFKEQ. This CDR3 is built from 14 residues. To note about this clone: What it binds is not known.

Libraries were prepared by immunoSEQ multiplex PCR; TCRdb keeps only in-frame clonotypes and omits some of them. This table holds some 63,000 clones, more than 75% found once. Blood draws occurred at baseline, cycle 4 day 1, and cycle 7 day 1. This chain connects TRBV4-2 to TRBJ2-3; no clear D. The sequenced sample was CD4+ or CD8+ T cells sorted from blood, obtained in a trial of the OX40 agonist ivuxolimab. The TCR was taken from an adult with an advanced solid tumor such as melanoma, head and neck, liver or kidney cancer. The CDR3 protein is CASSQAQVTDTQYF. In DNA, the CDR3 is TGTGCCAGCAGCCAAGCACAAGTCACAGATACGCAGTATTTT.